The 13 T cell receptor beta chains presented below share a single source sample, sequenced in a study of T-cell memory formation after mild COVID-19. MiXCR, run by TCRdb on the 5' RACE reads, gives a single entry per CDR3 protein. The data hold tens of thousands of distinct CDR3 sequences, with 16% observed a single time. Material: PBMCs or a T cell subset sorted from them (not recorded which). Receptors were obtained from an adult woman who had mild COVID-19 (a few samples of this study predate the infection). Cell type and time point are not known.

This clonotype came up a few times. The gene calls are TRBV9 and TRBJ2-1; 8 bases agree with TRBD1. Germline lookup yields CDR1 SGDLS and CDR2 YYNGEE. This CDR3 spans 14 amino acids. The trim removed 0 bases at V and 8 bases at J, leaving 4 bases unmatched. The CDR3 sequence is CASSVGTGSDEQFF. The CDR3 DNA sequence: TGTGCCAGCAGCGTAGGGACAGGGAGCGATGAGCAGTTCTTC.

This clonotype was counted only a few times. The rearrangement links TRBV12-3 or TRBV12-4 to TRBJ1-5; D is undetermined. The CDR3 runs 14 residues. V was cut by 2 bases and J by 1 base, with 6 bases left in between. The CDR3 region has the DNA TGTGCCAGCAGTTTAAGTCAAAGCAATCAGCCCCAGCATTTT. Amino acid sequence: CASSLSQSNQPQHF.

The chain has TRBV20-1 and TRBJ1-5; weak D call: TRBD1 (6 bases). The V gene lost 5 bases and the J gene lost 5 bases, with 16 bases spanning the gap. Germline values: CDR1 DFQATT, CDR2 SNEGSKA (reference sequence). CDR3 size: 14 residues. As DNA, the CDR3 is TGCAGTGCTTTCAGTTGGGACACCGATCAGCCCCAGCATTTT. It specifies CSAFSWDTDQPQHF.

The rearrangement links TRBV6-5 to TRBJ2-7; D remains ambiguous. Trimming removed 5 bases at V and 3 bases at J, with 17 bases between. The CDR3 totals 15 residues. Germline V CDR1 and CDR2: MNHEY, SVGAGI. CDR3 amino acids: CASSPATGIFYEQYF. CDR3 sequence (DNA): TGTGCCAGCAGTCCCGCCACCGGAATATTCTACGAGCAGTACTTC.

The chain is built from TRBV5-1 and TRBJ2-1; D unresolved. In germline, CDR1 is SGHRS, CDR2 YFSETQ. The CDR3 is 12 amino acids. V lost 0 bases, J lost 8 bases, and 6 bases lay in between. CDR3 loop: CASSLDGYEQFF. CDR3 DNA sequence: TGCGCCAGCAGCTTGGATGGGTATGAGCAGTTCTTC.

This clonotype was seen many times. The CDR3 DNA is TGCAGTGCTACCGGACAGGGATCATCCTACGAGCAGTACTTC. Encoded protein: CSATGQGSSYEQYF. This chain links TRBV20-1 with TRBJ2-7; 8 nucleotides align to TRBD1. CDR1 is DFQATT and CDR2 is SNEGSKA in the germline V gene (reference sequence). This CDR3 contains 14 residues. Trimming took 4 bases from V and 1 from J; bases not matched to a gene: 6.

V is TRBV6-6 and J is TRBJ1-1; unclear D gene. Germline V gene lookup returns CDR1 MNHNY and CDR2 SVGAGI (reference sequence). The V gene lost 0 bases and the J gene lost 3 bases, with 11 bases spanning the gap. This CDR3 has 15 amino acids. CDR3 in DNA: TGTGCCAGCAGTTACTCACGGGGAAGGGACACTGAAGCTTTCTTT. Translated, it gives CASSYSRGRDTEAFF.

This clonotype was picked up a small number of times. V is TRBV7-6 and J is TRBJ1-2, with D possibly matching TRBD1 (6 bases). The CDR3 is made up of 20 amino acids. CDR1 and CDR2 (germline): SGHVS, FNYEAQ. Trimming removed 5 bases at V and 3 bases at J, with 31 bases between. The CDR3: CASSPGILFGGTGKDYGYTF. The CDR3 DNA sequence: TGTGCCAGCAGCCCTGGGATACTCTTTGGGGGAACAGGGAAAGACTATGGCTACACCTTC.

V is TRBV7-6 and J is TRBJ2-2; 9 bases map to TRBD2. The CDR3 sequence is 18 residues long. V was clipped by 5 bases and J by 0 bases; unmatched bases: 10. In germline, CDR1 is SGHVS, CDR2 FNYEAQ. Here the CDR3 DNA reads TGTGCCAGCAGCCCAGAGCCTCTAGCGGGAACGAACACCGGGGAGCTGTTTTTT. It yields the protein CASSPEPLAGTNTGELFF.

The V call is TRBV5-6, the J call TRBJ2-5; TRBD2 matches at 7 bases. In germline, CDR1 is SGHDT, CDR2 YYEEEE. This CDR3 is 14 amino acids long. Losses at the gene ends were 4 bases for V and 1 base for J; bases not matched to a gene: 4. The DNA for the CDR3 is TGTGCCAGCAGCGCCCTAGCGGCCCAAGAGACCCAGTACTTC. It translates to CASSALAAQETQYF.

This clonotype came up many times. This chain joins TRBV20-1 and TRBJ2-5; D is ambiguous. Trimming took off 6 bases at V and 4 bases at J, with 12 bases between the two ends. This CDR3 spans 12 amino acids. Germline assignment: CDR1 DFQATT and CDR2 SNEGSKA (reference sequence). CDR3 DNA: TGCAGTGCGACCAACCGAAGAGAGACCCAGTACTTC. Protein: CSATNRRETQYF.

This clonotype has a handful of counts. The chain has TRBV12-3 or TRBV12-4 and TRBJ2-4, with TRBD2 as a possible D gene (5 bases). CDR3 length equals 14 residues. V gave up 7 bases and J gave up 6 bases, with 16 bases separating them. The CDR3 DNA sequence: TGTGCCAGCAACCTAGCCGGGTGGGGAAACATTCAGTACTTC. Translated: CASNLAGWGNIQYF.

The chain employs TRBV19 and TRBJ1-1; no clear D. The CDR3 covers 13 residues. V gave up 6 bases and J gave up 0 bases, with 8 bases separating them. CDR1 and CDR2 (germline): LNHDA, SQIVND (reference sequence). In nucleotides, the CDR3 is TGTGCCAGTAGGAGTGCTATGAACACTGAAGCTTTCTTT. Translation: CASRSAMNTEAFF.